This T cell receptor (beta chain) derives from a study of PD-1 blockade in mismatch repair-deficient tumors (dated by TCRdb to about 2017). As for the study more broadly: The trial enrolled under 90 consecutive patients with roughly twelve mismatch repair-deficient cancer types between 2013 and 2016, all previously treated and progressing. Deep sequencing of TCR CDR3 regions was used to track tumor-associated T cell clones in peripheral blood of patients responding to PD-1 blockade.

A remark on this clone: Its antigen has not been determined. No quality values exist for individual bases; no much larger clone is one base distant.

Library prep was done by the immunoSEQ multiplex PCR assay. This immuneACCESS table, as held by TCRdb, lists in-frame sequences with V and J called but not all clones. Of the missing ones, under half trace to an unresolved V gene in checked studies; the others have no known cause. The sample table lists 100,000 or so clones, 82% of them with a count of one. Of the sample, about 6.3% is held by the ten largest clones. The paper as a whole reports these results and caveats: Tumor-resident clones, often undetectable in blood before treatment, expanded rapidly after pembrolizumab and then contracted, generally before radiologic responses.

For every enrolled patient, mismatch repair deficiency was confirmed by either polymerase chain reaction or immunohistochemistry. TCR sequencing was carried out for three patients who responded to pembrolizumab therapy. The phase II trial prospectively tested pembrolizumab PD-1 blockade in advanced mismatch repair-deficient cancers regardless of tissue of origin. Peripheral blood T cell samples were collected serially, before PD-1 blockade began and at several time points afterward. Blood sampling time points were reported as weeks after the first dose of pembrolizumab. The germline V gene (reference sequence) provides CDR1 PRHDT and CDR2 FYEKMQ. The CDR3 holds 14 amino acids from the cysteine to the phenylalanine. This entry keeps only the CDR3 DNA: 42 bases, framed from base 1. V loses 0 bases, J loses 5 bases, and the germline ends lie 10 bases apart.

Specimen: peripheral blood, collected approximately 35 weeks after starting pembrolizumab. Rearrangement joined TRBV13 to TRBJ2-5; no D gene is confidently identified. The TCR sequence derives from an adult with mismatch repair-deficient cancer. The DNA is as follows: TGTGCCAGCAGCTTAGGCCGGCTGGCGGAGACCCAGTACTTC. The translation is CASSLGRLAETQYF. Joined to the reference TRBV13 and TRBJ2-5 proteins, this CDR3 gives the full variable domain: AAGVIQSPRHLIKEKRETATLKCYPIPRHDTVYWYQQGPGQDPQFLISFYEKMQSDKGSIPDRFSAQQFSDYHSELNMSSLELGDSALYFCASSLGRLAETQYFGPGTRLLVL.